This entry lists 5 T cell receptor beta chains sequenced from one sample in a study of identical twins. TCRdb passed the 5' RACE reads through MiXCR, listing each CDR3 protein once. This table has hundreds of thousands of distinct CDR3 sequences, 8.6% appearing once. The data were also submitted as part of a second study, on yellow fever vaccine responses in identical twins.

The material sequenced was PBMCs. These receptor sequences come from a woman younger than 35 in good health.

This clonotype was seen only a few times. The CDR3 sequence: CASSQETISGSLRDTQYF. DNA for the CDR3: TGTGCCAGCAGCCAAGAGACCATTAGCGGGAGTCTTCGGGATACGCAGTATTTT. This chain uses TRBV3-1 with TRBJ2-3, with TRBD2 identical over 9 bases. The germline V gene has CDR1 LGHDT and CDR2 YNNKEL (reference sequence). CDR3 length equals 18 residues. The trim removed 0 bases at V and 6 bases at J, leaving 13 bases unmatched.

This clonotype was counted only a few times. This sequence joins TRBV4-1 and TRBJ2-7, with a possible D match to TRBD1 (5 bases). This CDR3 is built from 15 residues. CDR1 is MGHRA, CDR2 YSYEKL, per germline. V dropped 2 bases and J dropped 2 bases, with 13 bases sitting between them. The CDR3 DNA reads as TGCGCCAGCAGCCAAATCTACAGGACCACCTACGAGCAGTACTTC. This codes for CASSQIYRTTYEQYF.

This rearrangement joins TRBV7-2 to TRBJ2-2; 7 bases are shared with TRBD2. The ends lost 3 bases at V and 3 bases at J; junction bases unmatched: 4. Germline V lookup: CDR1 SGHTA, CDR2 FQGNSA. The length of the CDR3 is 15 residues. The CDR3 is CASSFRDYDTGELFF. The CDR3 region has the DNA TGTGCCAGCAGCTTCCGGGACTACGACACCGGGGAGCTGTTTTTT.

The rearrangement links TRBV18 to TRBJ2-7; D is undetermined. The CDR3 is 14 residues long. Trimming shortened V by 0 bases and J by 1 base, and 7 bases separated the two germline ends. Germline loops: CDR1 KGHSH, CDR2 LQKENI. The CDR3 nucleotides are TGTGCCAGCTCACCACCGGTCGGATCCTACGAGCAGTACTTC. Protein product: CASSPPVGSYEQYF.

This clonotype was seen a few times. The J gene is TRBJ2-3, the V gene TRBV11-2, with 13 bases fitting TRBD2. In germline, CDR1 is SGHAT, CDR2 FQNNGV. Trimming at V came to 3 bases and at J to 5 bases, leaving 11 bases not matched to a gene. The CDR3 runs 18 residues. As DNA, the CDR3 is TGTGCCAGCAGCTTCGACTCAGGACTAGCGGGAGCAATAGATACGCAGTATTTT. This translates into CASSFDSGLAGAIDTQYF.